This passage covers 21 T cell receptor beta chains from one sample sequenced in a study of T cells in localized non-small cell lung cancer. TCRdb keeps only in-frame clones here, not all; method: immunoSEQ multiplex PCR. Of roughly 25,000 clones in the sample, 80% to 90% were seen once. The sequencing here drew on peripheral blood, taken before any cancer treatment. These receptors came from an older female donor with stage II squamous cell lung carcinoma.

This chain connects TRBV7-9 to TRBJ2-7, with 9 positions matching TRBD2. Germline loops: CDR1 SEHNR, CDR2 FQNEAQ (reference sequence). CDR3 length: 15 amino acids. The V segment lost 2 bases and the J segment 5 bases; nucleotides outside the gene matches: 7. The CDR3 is CASSLFSGSVNEQYF. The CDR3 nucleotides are TGTGCCAGCAGCTTATTTAGCGGGAGTGTCAACGAGCAGTACTTC.

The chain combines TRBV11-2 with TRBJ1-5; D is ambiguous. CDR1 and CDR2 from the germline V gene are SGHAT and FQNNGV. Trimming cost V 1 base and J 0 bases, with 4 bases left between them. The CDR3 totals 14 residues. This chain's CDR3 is CASSLGGSNQPQHF. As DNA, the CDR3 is TGTGCCAGCAGCTTAGGAGGTAGCAATCAGCCCCAGCATTTT.

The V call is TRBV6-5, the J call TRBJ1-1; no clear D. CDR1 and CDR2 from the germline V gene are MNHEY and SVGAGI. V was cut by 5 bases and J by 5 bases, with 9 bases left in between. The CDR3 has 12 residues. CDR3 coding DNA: TGTGCCAGCAGTGTGGCGGAGACTGAAGCTTTCTTT. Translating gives CASSVAETEAFF.

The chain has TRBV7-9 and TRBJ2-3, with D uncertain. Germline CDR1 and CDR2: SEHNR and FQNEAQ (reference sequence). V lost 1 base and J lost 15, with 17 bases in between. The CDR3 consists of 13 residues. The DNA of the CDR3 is TGTGCCAGCAGCTTAGGGGTTAAGGATCCCCTATATTTT. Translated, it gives CASSLGVKDPLYF.

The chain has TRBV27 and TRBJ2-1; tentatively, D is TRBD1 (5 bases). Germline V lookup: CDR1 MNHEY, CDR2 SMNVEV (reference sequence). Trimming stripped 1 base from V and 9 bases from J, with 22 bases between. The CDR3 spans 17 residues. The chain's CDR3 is CASSLFLPTPPQGEQFF. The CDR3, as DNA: TGTGCCAGCAGTTTATTTCTGCCCACTCCACCTCAGGGTGAGCAGTTCTTC.

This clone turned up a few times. CDR3 sequence reads: CASSLAAPGYSPLHF. The CDR3 nucleotides read TGTGCCAGCAGCTTGGCGGCTCCGGGGTATTCACCCCTCCACTTT. The J gene is TRBJ1-6, the V gene TRBV7-9; D gene ambiguous. The CDR3 length is 15 residues. Germline V gene lookup returns CDR1 SEHNR and CDR2 FQNEAQ (reference sequence). V gave up 3 bases and J gave up 8 bases, with 14 bases separating them.

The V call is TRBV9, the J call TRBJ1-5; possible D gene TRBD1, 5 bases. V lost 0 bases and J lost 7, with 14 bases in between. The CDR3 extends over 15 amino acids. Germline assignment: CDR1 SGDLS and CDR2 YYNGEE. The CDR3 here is CASSVGVQVGQPQHF. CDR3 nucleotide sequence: TGTGCCAGCAGCGTAGGTGTACAGGTGGGCCAGCCCCAGCATTTT.

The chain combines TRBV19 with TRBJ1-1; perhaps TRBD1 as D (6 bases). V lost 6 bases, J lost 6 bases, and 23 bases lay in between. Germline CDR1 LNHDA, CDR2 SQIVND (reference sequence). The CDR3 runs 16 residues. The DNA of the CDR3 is TGTGCCAGTAGACAGCTAAATACAGGGAATCGTCCTGAAGCTTTCTTT. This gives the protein CASRQLNTGNRPEAFF.

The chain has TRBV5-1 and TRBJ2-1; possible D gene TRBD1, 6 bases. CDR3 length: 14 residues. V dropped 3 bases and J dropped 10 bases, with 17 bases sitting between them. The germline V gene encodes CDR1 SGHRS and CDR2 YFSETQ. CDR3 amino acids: CASSSGSGQGEQFF. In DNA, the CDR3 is TGCGCCAGCAGCTCCGGTTCGGGGCAGGGGGAGCAGTTCTTC. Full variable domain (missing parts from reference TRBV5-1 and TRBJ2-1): KAGVTQTPRYLIKTRGQQVTLSCSPISGHRSVSWYQQTPGQGLQFLFEYFSETQRNKGNFPGRFSGRQFSNSRSEMNVSTLELGDSALYLCASSSGSGQGEQFFGPGTRLTVL.

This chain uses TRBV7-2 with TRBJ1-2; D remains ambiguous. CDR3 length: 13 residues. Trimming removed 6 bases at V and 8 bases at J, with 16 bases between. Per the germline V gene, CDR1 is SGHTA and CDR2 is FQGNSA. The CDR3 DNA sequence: TGTGCCAGCAGACCCCTGCCACCTGGAGGCTACACCTTC. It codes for CASRPLPPGGYTF.

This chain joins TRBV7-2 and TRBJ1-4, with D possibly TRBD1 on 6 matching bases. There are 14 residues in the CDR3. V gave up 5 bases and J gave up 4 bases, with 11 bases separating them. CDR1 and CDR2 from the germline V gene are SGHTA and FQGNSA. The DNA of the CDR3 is TGTGCCAGCAGCCTAGGACAGTTTAATGAAAAACTGTTTTTT. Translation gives CASSLGQFNEKLFF.

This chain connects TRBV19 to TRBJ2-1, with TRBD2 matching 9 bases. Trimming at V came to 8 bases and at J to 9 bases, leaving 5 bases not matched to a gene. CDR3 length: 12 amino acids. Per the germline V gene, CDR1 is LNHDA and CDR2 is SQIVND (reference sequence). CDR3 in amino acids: CASGGTSSEQFF. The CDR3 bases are TGTGCCAGTGGCGGGACTAGCTCTGAGCAGTTCTTC.

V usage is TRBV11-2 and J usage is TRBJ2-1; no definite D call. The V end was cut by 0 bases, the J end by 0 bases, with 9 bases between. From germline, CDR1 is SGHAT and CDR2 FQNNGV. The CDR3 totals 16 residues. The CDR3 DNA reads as TGTGCCAGCAGCTTAGATGAGGCCTCCTCCTACAATGAGCAGTTCTTC. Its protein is CASSLDEASSYNEQFF.

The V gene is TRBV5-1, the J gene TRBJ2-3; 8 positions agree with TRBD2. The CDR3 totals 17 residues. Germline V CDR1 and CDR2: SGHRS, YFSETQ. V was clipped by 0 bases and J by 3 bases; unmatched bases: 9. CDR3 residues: CASSLALSAGETDTQYF. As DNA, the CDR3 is TGCGCCAGCAGCTTGGCTTTATCAGCGGGGGAGACAGATACGCAGTATTTT.

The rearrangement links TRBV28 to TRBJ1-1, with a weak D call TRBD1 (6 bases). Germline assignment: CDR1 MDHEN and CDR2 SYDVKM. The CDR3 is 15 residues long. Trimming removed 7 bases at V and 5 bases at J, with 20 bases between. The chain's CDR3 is CASTLETGPGTEAFF. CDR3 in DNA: TGTGCCAGCACCCTAGAGACAGGCCCGGGAACTGAAGCTTTCTTT.

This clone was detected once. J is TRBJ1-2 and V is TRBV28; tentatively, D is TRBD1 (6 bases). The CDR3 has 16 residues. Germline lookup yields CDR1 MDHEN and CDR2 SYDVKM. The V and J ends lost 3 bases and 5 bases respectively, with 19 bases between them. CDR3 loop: CASSFPSTGLEYGYTF. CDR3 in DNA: TGTGCCAGCAGTTTCCCCTCTACAGGGTTAGAGTATGGCTACACCTTC.

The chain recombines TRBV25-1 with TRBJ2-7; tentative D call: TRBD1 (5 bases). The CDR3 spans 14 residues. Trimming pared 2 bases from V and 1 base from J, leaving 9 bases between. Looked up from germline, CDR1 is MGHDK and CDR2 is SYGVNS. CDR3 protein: CASSELQASYEQYF. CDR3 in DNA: TGTGCCAGCAGTGAACTACAGGCATCCTACGAGCAGTACTTC.

DNA of the CDR3: TGTGCCAGCAGTGAAGAGGGGTTATCACCCCTCCACTTT. This codes for CASSEEGLSPLHF. The chain links TRBV25-1 to TRBJ1-6; TRBD1 is a possible D gene (5 bases). This CDR3 comprises 13 residues. Germline CDR1 reads MGHDK; CDR2 reads SYGVNS. Trimming left V 2 bases short and J 10 bases short, with 9 bases between.

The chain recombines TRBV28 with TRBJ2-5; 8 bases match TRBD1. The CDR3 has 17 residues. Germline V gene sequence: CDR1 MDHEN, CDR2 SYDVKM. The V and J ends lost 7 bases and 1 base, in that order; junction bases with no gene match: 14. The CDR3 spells CASTPGRGLLRQETQYF. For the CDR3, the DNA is TGTGCCAGCACCCCGGGCAGGGGGCTGCTCCGCCAAGAGACCCAGTACTTC.

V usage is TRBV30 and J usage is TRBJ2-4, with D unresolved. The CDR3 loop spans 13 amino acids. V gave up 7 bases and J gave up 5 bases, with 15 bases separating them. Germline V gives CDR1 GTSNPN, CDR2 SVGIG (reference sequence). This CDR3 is CASLPLLENIQYF. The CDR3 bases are TGTGCCTCCCTACCCCTCCTAGAAAACATTCAGTACTTC.

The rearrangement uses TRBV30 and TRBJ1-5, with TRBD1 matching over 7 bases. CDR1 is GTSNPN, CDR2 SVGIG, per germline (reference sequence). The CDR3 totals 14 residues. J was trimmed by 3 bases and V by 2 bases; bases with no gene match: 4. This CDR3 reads CAWSRQGNNQPQHF. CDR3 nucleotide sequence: TGTGCCTGGAGTAGACAGGGCAACAATCAGCCCCAGCATTTT. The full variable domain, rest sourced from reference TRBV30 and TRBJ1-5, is SQTIHQWPATLVQPVGSPLSLECTVEGTSNPNLYWYRQAAGRGLQLLFYSVGIGQISSEVPQNLSASRPQDRQFILSSKKLLLSDSGFYLCAWSRQGNNQPQHFGDGTRLSIL.